A single sample is the source of the 27 T cell receptor beta chains below, sequenced in a study of immune evolution from preneoplasia to lung adenocarcinoma (dated by TCRdb to the early 2020s). Library method: the immunoSEQ multiplex PCR assay. The immuneACCESS repertoire file appears here via TCRdb, limited to in-frame rearrangements. These files lack a portion of the clones; in checked studies, under half of the deficit traces to unresolved V genes, and the cause of the others is not known. For this sample the table gives about 11,000 clones, of which approximately 80% were detected only once. The ten largest clonotypes hold 25% to 30% of the sample. Sequencing input: FFPE normal lung tissue adjacent to the tumor. These receptor sequences come from a person in their 60s with lung adenocarcinoma. Some clones in this sample may be carry-over from other donors' samples.

This chain links TRBV28 with TRBJ2-7; either TRBD1 or TRBD2 may fit D (5 bases each). Germline V gene sequence: CDR1 MDHEN, CDR2 SYDVKM. The CDR3 extends over 16 amino acids. Between the trimmed V and J ends, which lost 7 bases and 2 bases, there was a span of 21 bases. The CDR3 region is CASTARGATQPYEQYF. CDR3 bases: TGTGCCAGCACCGCTCGGGGCGCAACTCAGCCCTACGAGCAGTACTTC.

The chain has TRBV5-1 and TRBJ2-3; D unclear. V gave up 1 base and J gave up 1 base, with 10 bases separating them. This CDR3 contains 15 residues. CDR1 is SGHRS and CDR2 is YFSETQ in the germline V gene. CDR3 amino acids: CASSLSDGRTDTQYF. CDR3 sequence (DNA): TGCGCCAGCAGCTTGTCGGACGGCCGCACAGATACGCAGTATTTT.

V gene TRBV5-1 combines with J gene TRBJ2-5, with 11 bases lining up with TRBD2. The CDR3 extends over 15 amino acids. Germline V gene data show CDR1 as SGHRS and CDR2 as YFSETQ. V lost 4 bases to trimming and J lost 5 bases; unmatched junction nucleotides: 7. CDR3 region: CASSQTSGIIETQYF. The CDR3 nucleotides read TGCGCCAGCAGCCAGACTAGCGGGATCATTGAGACCCAGTACTTC.

This clone has only one observation. The V gene is TRBV19, the J gene TRBJ1-1, with 7 bases matching TRBD1. V was pared by 0 bases and J by 11 bases, with 9 bases of the junction left unmatched. The germline CDR1 and CDR2 sequences are LNHDA and SQIVND (reference sequence). The CDR3 has 14 residues. CDR3 sequence reads: CASSIDRAGGRAFF. CDR3 DNA: TGTGCCAGTAGTATAGATAGGGCAGGGGGTAGGGCTTTCTTT.

The chain employs TRBV4-1 and TRBJ2-1; unclear D gene. V was pared by 2 bases and J by 5 bases, with 10 bases between. This CDR3 is 14 amino acids long. The germline gives CDR1 MGHRA, CDR2 YSYEKL. CDR3 DNA sequence: TGCGCCAGCAGCCAACTCCGTAAACACAATGAGCAGTTCTTC. Translating gives CASSQLRKHNEQFF.

The CDR3 is CSVPGQGTDTQYF. CDR3 DNA sequence: TGCAGCGTCCCCGGACAGGGCACAGATACGCAGTATTTT. This chain joins TRBV29-1 and TRBJ2-3, with TRBD1 matching 7 bases. This CDR3 is built from 13 residues. V trimming: 6 bases; J trimming: 1 base; junction bases outside the gene matches: 4. Germline values: CDR1 SQVTM, CDR2 ANQGSEA.

The chain joins TRBV28 to TRBJ2-1; 7 bases are shared with TRBD2. Germline loops: CDR1 MDHEN, CDR2 SYDVKM. V trimming: 5 bases; J trimming: 0 bases; junction bases outside the gene matches: 1. CDR3 length: 14 amino acids. CDR3 sequence: CASSSGDSYNEQFF. Written as DNA, the CDR3 is TGTGCCAGCAGTAGCGGGGACTCCTACAATGAGCAGTTCTTC.

This clone was counted a few times. V is TRBV5-1 and J is TRBJ1-3; D uncertain. The V gene's germline CDR1 is SGHRS and CDR2 YFSETQ. The V gene lost 1 base and the J gene lost 4 bases, with 18 bases spanning the gap. This CDR3 spans 17 amino acids. The CDR3 spells CASSLSPGRQIGNTIYF. CDR3 coding DNA: TGCGCCAGCAGCTTGTCCCCCGGGAGGCAGATCGGAAACACCATATATTTT.

This clone was found a few times. CDR3 coding DNA: TGTGCCAGCAGTTTATTCAGGGGCGCCTACGAGCAGTACTTC. It translates to CASSLFRGAYEQYF. This chain uses TRBV27 with TRBJ2-7, with a weak D call TRBD1 (6 bases). There are 14 residues in the CDR3. Germline lookup yields CDR1 MNHEY and CDR2 SMNVEV (reference sequence). Deletions cut 1 base from V and 2 bases from J, with 9 bases between.

The rearrangement links TRBV4-3 to TRBJ2-7, with TRBD2 as a possible D gene (6 bases). The CDR3 length is 18 residues. V lost 4 bases, J lost 3 bases, and 25 bases lay in between. CDR1 and CDR2 from the germline V gene are LGHNA and YSLEER. The CDR3 bases are TGCGCCAGCAGCCCGAGGGAGGAGGTAAAAAAGACTTTCTACGAGCAGTACTTC. Its translation is CASSPREEVKKTFYEQYF.

The rearrangement links TRBV6-6 to TRBJ2-7; D may be TRBD1 or TRBD2 (5 bases each). The length of the CDR3 is 13 residues. Deletions cut 7 bases from V and 3 bases from J, with 13 bases between. In germline, CDR1 is MNHNY, CDR2 SVGAGI (reference sequence). The CDR3 spells CASKSGTNYEQYF. CDR3 sequence (DNA): TGTGCCAGCAAATCCGGGACCAACTACGAGCAGTACTTC.

The rearrangement uses TRBV29-1 and TRBJ2-1; TRBD2 aligns across 11 bases. Per the germline V gene, CDR1 is SQVTM and CDR2 is ANQGSEA. The CDR3 has 13 amino acids. J was trimmed by 3 bases and V by 6 bases; bases with no gene match: 1. CDR3 sequence: CSVGTSGYNEQFF. CDR3 in DNA: TGCAGCGTCGGGACTAGCGGCTACAATGAGCAGTTCTTC.

The V call is TRBV4-1, the J call TRBJ2-1; 8 positions match TRBD1. J lost 5 bases, V lost 3 bases, and 9 bases had no gene match. Germline CDR1 is MGHRA and CDR2 is YSYEKL. CDR3 size: 16 residues. CDR3 protein: CASSQEDREIHNEQFF. The CDR3 DNA reads as TGCGCCAGCAGCCAGGAGGACAGGGAGATACACAATGAGCAGTTCTTC.

In DNA, the CDR3 is TGTGCCAGCAGTTCCTCGGGCCTAAACTACCCCCAGTACTTC. Translation: CASSSSGLNYPQYF. V usage is TRBV27 and J usage is TRBJ2-5; no reliable D call. The length of the CDR3 is 14 residues. The germline gives CDR1 MNHEY, CDR2 SMNVEV (reference sequence). The V end lost 4 bases, the J end lost 9 bases, and 18 bases lay between the germline ends.

The genes are TRBV7-2 and TRBJ2-3; D ambiguous. CDR3 length: 14 amino acids. Germline V gives CDR1 SGHTA, CDR2 FQGNSA. V lost 3 bases and J 8 bases, leaving 15 bases between the germline ends. This CDR3 is CASSFGPGPGTQYF. CDR3 nucleotide sequence: TGTGCCAGCAGCTTCGGGCCCGGTCCCGGTACGCAGTATTTT.

V and J are TRBV28 and TRBJ2-1, with D perhaps matching TRBD1 (5 bases). Trimming left V 5 bases short and J 1 base short, with 15 bases between. Germline CDR1 is MDHEN and CDR2 is SYDVKM. The CDR3 has 16 residues. The CDR3: CASSGPLTVSYNEQFF. CDR3 nucleotides: TGTGCCAGCAGTGGACCTTTGACAGTTTCCTACAATGAGCAGTTCTTC. Together with reference TRBV28 and TRBJ2-1, the CDR3 gives the full variable domain: DVKVTQSSRYLVKRTGEKVFLECVQDMDHENMFWYRQDPGLGLRLIYFSYDVKMKEKGDIPEGYSVSREKKERFSLILESASTNQTSMYLCASSGPLTVSYNEQFFGPGTRLTVL.

The CDR3 protein is CASSLVSAGGEQYF. The CDR3 region has the DNA TGTGCCAGCAGCTTAGTTTCAGCTGGGGGTGAGCAGTACTTC. The genes are TRBV7-2 and TRBJ2-7, with D perhaps TRBD1 or TRBD2 (5 bases each). Germline lookup yields CDR1 SGHTA and CDR2 FQGNSA. The V end lost 1 base, the J end lost 7 bases, and 14 bases lay between the germline ends. This CDR3 contains 14 residues. Drawing the rest from reference TRBV7-2 and TRBJ2-7, the complete variable domain is GAGVSQSPSNKVTEKGKDVELRCDPISGHTALYWYRQSLGQGLEFLIYFQGNSAPDKSGLPSDRFSAERTGGSVSTLTIQRTQQEDSAVYLCASSLVSAGGEQYFGPGTRLTVT.

The chain couples TRBV5-4 to TRBJ2-1, with TRBD2 matching over 7 bases. CDR1 and CDR2 (germline): SGHNT, YYREEE (reference sequence). J was trimmed by 9 bases and V by 2 bases; bases with no gene match: 11. The CDR3 length is 15 residues. CDR3 in DNA: TGTGCCAGCAGCTTTTTCGATAGGCGGGAGCTTGAGCAGTTCTTC. Protein product: CASSFFDRRELEQFF.

The genes are TRBV11-3 and TRBJ1-3; TRBD1 is a possible D gene (6 bases). Trimming removed 5 bases from V and 0 bases from J, with 17 bases in between. CDR1 and CDR2 (germline): SGHNT, YENEEA. The CDR3 spans 17 residues. CDR3 DNA sequence: TGTGCCAGCAGCCCAGGGTCAGGGGCCGTCTCTGGAAACACCATATATTTT. It translates to CASSPGSGAVSGNTIYF.

This chain connects TRBV11-2 to TRBJ2-1, with D unclear. Germline CDR1 reads SGHAT; CDR2 reads FQNNGV. V lost 1 base to trimming and J lost 0 bases, with 10 bases between them. The CDR3 is 16 amino acids. DNA for the CDR3: TGTGCCAGCAGCTTAGGAAGCCGAAGCTCCTACAATGAGCAGTTCTTC. This sequence encodes CASSLGSRSSYNEQFF.

Written as DNA, the CDR3 is TGTGCCAGCTCACCAGTTCCTGCGGGGGAGACCCAGTACTTC. Translated, it gives CASSPVPAGETQYF. The chain carries TRBV18 and TRBJ2-5; tentatively, D is TRBD2 (6 bases). The germline CDR1 and CDR2 sequences are KGHSH and LQKENI. This CDR3 contains 14 residues. Trimming left V 2 bases short and J 5 bases short, with 12 bases between. Supplemented by reference TRBV18 and TRBJ2-5, the full variable domain reads NAGVMQNPRHLVRRRGQEARLRCSPMKGHSHVYWYRQLPEEGLKFMVYLQKENIIDESGMPKERFSAEFPKEGPSILRIQQVVRGDSAAYFCASSPVPAGETQYFGPGTRLLVL.

This chain links TRBV4-2 with TRBJ2-2, with D tentatively TRBD2 (6 bases). Trimming took 4 bases from V and 5 from J, leaving 17 bases between them. The germline V gene has CDR1 LGHNA and CDR2 YNFKEQ. CDR3 length equals 16 residues. The CDR3 spells CASSRGLTLMTGELFF. CDR3 DNA: TGTGCCAGCAGCCGGGGACTGACACTGATGACCGGGGAGCTGTTTTTT.

The gene calls are TRBV18 and TRBJ2-7, with 7 bases identical to TRBD1. This CDR3 is 15 amino acids long. The J segment lost 6 bases and the V segment lost 2 bases, leaving 10 bases of the junction unmatched. Germline V lookup: CDR1 KGHSH, CDR2 LQKENI. CDR3 sequence: CASSPSIQGVGEQYF. The CDR3 nucleotides read TGTGCCAGCTCACCATCGATCCAGGGGGTAGGCGAGCAGTACTTC.

The gene calls are TRBV4-1 and TRBJ1-4; maybe TRBD1 (6 bases). Germline V gives CDR1 MGHRA, CDR2 YSYEKL. The CDR3 extends over 16 amino acids. Trimming left V 0 bases short and J 6 bases short, with 14 bases between. Here the CDR3 reads CASSQDWQGRDEKLFF. The CDR3 DNA sequence: TGCGCCAGCAGCCAAGACTGGCAGGGGCGAGATGAAAAACTGTTTTTT.

V usage is TRBV27 and J usage is TRBJ2-5; D is perhaps TRBD1 (6 bases). The CDR3 is 13 amino acids. V gave up 6 bases and J gave up 1 base, with 9 bases separating them. The V gene's germline CDR1 is MNHEY and CDR2 SMNVEV (reference sequence). The CDR3 is CASSHRAQETQYF. As DNA, the CDR3 is TGTGCCAGCAGCCACAGGGCCCAAGAGACCCAGTACTTC.

This chain links TRBV14 with TRBJ1-1; D ambiguous. Trimming left V 2 bases short and J 2 bases short, with 9 bases between. The germline V gene has CDR1 SGHDN and CDR2 FVKESK. There are 14 residues in the CDR3. In DNA, the CDR3 is TGTGCCAGCAGCCAATTGCGGGTTAACACTGAAGCTTTCTTT. Residues: CASSQLRVNTEAFF.

The chain employs TRBV9 and TRBJ2-7; D perhaps matches TRBD1 (5 bases). Per germline, CDR1 SGDLS and CDR2 YYNGEE. The CDR3 length is 16 residues. V was shortened by 4 bases and J by 0 bases, with 17 bases between the two germline ends. The CDR3 coding sequence is TGTGCCAGCAGCCCTACCCAGGACATTAGCTCCTACGAGCAGTACTTC. This sequence encodes CASSPTQDISSYEQYF.